Listed below are T cell receptor beta chains from one sample, sequenced in a study of cytomegalovirus exposure and HLA in healthy donors. Assay used: immunoSEQ multiplex PCR; TCRdb lists only in-frame clones, some missing. This table holds 170,000 or so clones. The sequencing input was PBMCs. These receptors all come from a man aged 25-45 years in good health and CMV-seronegative. Both conserved end residues are part of each CDR3. Fields, in order: J gene, D gene, V gene, CDR3 protein, CDR3 DNA. A D gene is named only where the DNA matches it firmly.

J: TRBJ2-7
D: TRBD2
V: TRBV27
CDR3: CASRILAGGPYEQYF
DNA: TGTGCCAGCAGGATTCTAGCGGGAGGGCCCTACGAGCAGTACTTC

J: TRBJ1-2
D: TRBD1
V: TRBV28
CDR3: CASSPRGTGLRGYTF
DNA: TGTGCCAGCAGTCCTCGCGGGACAGGGTTAAGGGGCTACACCTTC

J: TRBJ2-2
D: -
V: TRBV5-1
CDR3: CASSLGAGELFF
DNA: TGCGCCAGCAGCTTGGGCGCCGGGGAGCTGTTTTTT

J: TRBJ1-1
D: -
V: TRBV14
CDR3: CASSQDLWDAGGTEAFF
DNA: TGTGCCAGCAGCCAAGATCTGTGGGACGCGGGAGGCACTGAAGCTTTCTTT

J: TRBJ1-4
D: TRBD1
V: TRBV6-5
CDR3: CASSYQGQLHEKLFF
DNA: TGTGCCAGCAGTTACCAGGGACAGCTCCATGAAAAACTGTTTTTT

J: TRBJ1-5
D: -
V: TRBV28
CDR3: CASSSPQGNQPQHF
DNA: TGTGCCAGCAGTTCCCCGCAGGGAAATCAGCCCCAGCATTTT

J: TRBJ1-1
D: TRBD1
V: TRBV19
CDR3: CASTPGTGGTEAFF
DNA: TGTGCCAGTACCCCCGGGACAGGGGGCACTGAAGCTTTCTTT

J: TRBJ2-3
D: -
V: TRBV6-5
CDR3: CASSFSGTDTQYF
DNA: TGTGCCAGCAGTTTTAGCGGCACAGATACGCAGTATTTT

J: TRBJ2-1
D: -
V: TRBV20-1
CDR3: CSAPRSGEQFF
DNA: TGCAGTGCTCCGAGAAGTGGTGAGCAGTTCTTC

J: TRBJ1-4
D: TRBD1
V: TRBV19
CDR3: CASSNRGLRGATNEKLFF
DNA: TGTGCCAGTAGTAACAGGGGCTTGCGCGGGGCAACTAATGAAAAACTGTTTTTT

J: TRBJ2-7
D: TRBD2
V: TRBV7-8
CDR3: CASSGGLANYEQYF
DNA: TGTGCCAGCAGCGGGGGACTAGCGAACTACGAGCAGTACTTC

J: TRBJ1-2
D: -
V: TRBV6-5
CDR3: CASSYRTVNYGYTF
DNA: TGTGCCAGCAGTTACCGAACAGTCAACTATGGCTACACCTTC

J: TRBJ2-1
D: TRBD2
V: TRBV27
CDR3: CASTQIASGSAHEQFF
DNA: TGTGCCAGCACCCAGATCGCGAGCGGGAGCGCCCATGAGCAGTTCTTC

J: TRBJ2-1
D: TRBD2
V: TRBV19
CDR3: CASSKLAGGDNEQFF
DNA: TGTGCCAGTAGTAAACTAGCGGGGGGGGACAATGAGCAGTTCTTC

J: TRBJ1-3
D: TRBD1
V: TRBV30
CDR3: CAGVGTVSGNTIYF
DNA: TGTGCAGGGGTTGGGACAGTCTCTGGAAACACCATATATTTT

J: TRBJ1-4
D: TRBD1
V: TRBV19
CDR3: CASSIVRGNEKLFF
DNA: TGTGCCAGTAGTATAGTCAGGGGGAATGAAAAACTGTTTTTT

J: TRBJ1-2
D: TRBD1
V: TRBV7-9
CDR3: CASSPRQGNYGYTF
DNA: TGTGCCAGCAGCCCTAGACAGGGGAACTATGGCTACACCTTC

J: TRBJ2-3
D: -
V: TRBV11-2
CDR3: CASSRAGQNPSTDTQYF
DNA: TGTGCCAGCAGCCGGGCGGGACAGAACCCTAGCACAGATACGCAGTATTTT